What follows are 14 T cell receptor beta chains derived from one specimen sequenced in a study of metastatic and nonmetastatic thyroid tumors. With MiXCR, TCRdb reprocessed the PCR reads. The data contain 20,000 to 25,000 clones, approximately 20% of them singletons. Every patient underwent thyroid surgery untreated. Specimen: blood. The receptors here all came from a male donor with papillary thyroid cancer or a benign thyroid nodule (not recorded which). Some clones in this sample may be carry-over from other donors' samples.

This clone was counted ten times or more. This sequence joins TRBV4-1 and TRBJ2-7, with TRBD1 identical over 10 bases. The CDR3 extends over 15 amino acids. J was trimmed by 7 bases and V by 1 base; bases with no gene match: 7. CDR1 is MGHRA and CDR2 is YSYEKL in the germline V gene. The CDR3 sequence: CASSQAGTGEGEQYF. In DNA, the CDR3 is TGCGCCAGCAGCCAAGCCGGGACAGGGGAAGGGGAGCAGTACTTC.

This clone showed up many times. The chain is built from TRBV20-1 and TRBJ2-5, with D perhaps TRBD2 (6 bases). The CDR3 is 13 residues long. The germline V gene has CDR1 DFQATT and CDR2 SNEGSKA (reference sequence). V shed 3 bases and J shed 5 bases, with 13 bases lying between them. CDR3 sequence (DNA): TGCAGTGCTAGTGCCGGAGGGGCGGAGACCCAGTACTTC. The encoded protein is CSASAGGAETQYF.

This clone was found many times. The chain carries TRBV9 and TRBJ2-1, with D perhaps matching TRBD1 (5 bases). The V end was cut by 0 bases, the J end by 5 bases, with 12 bases between. CDR3 length: 15 amino acids. Germline V lookup: CDR1 SGDLS, CDR2 YYNGEE. CDR3 residues: CASSVEGAGHNEQFF. CDR3 DNA sequence: TGTGCCAGCAGCGTAGAAGGGGCAGGTCACAATGAGCAGTTCTTC. Drawing the rest from reference TRBV9 and TRBJ2-1, the complete variable domain is DSGVTQTPKHLITATGQRVTLRCSPRSGDLSVYWYQQSLDQGLQFLIQYYNGEERAKGNILERFSAQQFPDLHSELNLSSLELGDSALYFCASSVEGAGHNEQFFGPGTRLTVL.

This clone was recorded a few times. The rearrangement uses TRBV6-1 and TRBJ2-1; TRBD1 aligns across 7 bases. With 3 bases clipped from V and 4 bases from J, the junction kept 9 bases outside the gene matches. The CDR3 loop spans 16 amino acids. Germline assignment: CDR1 MNHNS and CDR2 SASEGT. The CDR3 sequence: CASSEAIRGYYNEQFF. The CDR3 DNA sequence: TGTGCCAGCAGTGAGGCAATCAGGGGGTATTACAATGAGCAGTTCTTC.

The CDR3 is CASSQAGAPYEQYF. In DNA form, the CDR3 reads TGTGCCAGCAGCCAAGCGGGGGCCCCCTACGAGCAGTACTTC. This rearrangement joins TRBV3-1 to TRBJ2-7; D assignment may be TRBD1 or TRBD2 (6 bases each). Trimming stripped 1 base from V and 2 bases from J, with 9 bases between. This CDR3 contains 14 residues. Per the germline V gene, CDR1 is LGHDT and CDR2 is YNNKEL (reference sequence).

This clone counts as medium-sized. The chain employs TRBV28 and TRBJ2-7; D ambiguous. The length of the CDR3 is 13 residues. V gave up 2 bases and J gave up 6 bases, with 11 bases separating them. The germline CDR1 and CDR2 sequences are MDHEN and SYDVKM. CDR3 sequence reads: CASSLKTASEQYF. CDR3 sequence (DNA): TGTGCCAGCAGTTTAAAGACTGCGTCCGAGCAGTACTTC.

This clone was seen only a few times. V is TRBV6-1 and J is TRBJ2-7, with D perhaps given as TRBD1 or TRBD2 (5 bases each). Germline CDR1 is MNHNS and CDR2 is SASEGT. The germline V and J ends were trimmed by 10 bases and 1 base, with 14 bases remaining between them. The CDR3 contains 13 residues. The CDR3 region is CAIVSWGSYEQYF. CDR3 nucleotides: TGTGCCATCGTGTCGTGGGGGTCCTACGAGCAGTACTTC.

The rearrangement links TRBV20-1 to TRBJ2-3, with D possibly being TRBD2 (6 bases). CDR1 is DFQATT, CDR2 SNEGSKA, per germline (reference sequence). This CDR3 is 13 amino acids long. V was cut by 3 bases and J by 2 bases, with 9 bases left in between. The CDR3 sequence is CSARLAVTDTQYF. Here the CDR3 DNA reads TGCAGTGCTAGGTTAGCGGTCACAGATACGCAGTATTTT.

Sample share makes this clone medium-sized. The rearrangement joins TRBV27 to TRBJ1-2, with TRBD1 identical over 8 bases. The CDR3 has 12 amino acids. Trimming cost V 6 bases and J 3 bases; bases outside gene matches: 0. Germline V CDR1 and CDR2: MNHEY, SMNVEV (reference sequence). The CDR3 region is CASRQGDYGYTF. The CDR3, as DNA: TGTGCCAGCAGACAGGGGGACTATGGCTACACCTTC.

Within the sample, this clone is medium-sized. This sequence joins TRBV6-1 and TRBJ1-2; no definite D call. In germline, CDR1 is MNHNS, CDR2 SASEGT. Trimming took 8 bases from V and 4 from J, leaving 11 bases between them. The CDR3 covers 12 residues. CDR3 region: CASGRPTYGYTF. DNA of the CDR3: TGTGCCAGCGGCAGGCCCACCTATGGCTACACCTTC.

This clone qualifies as medium-sized (0.01 to 0.1%). V and J are TRBV2 and TRBJ1-5, with 7 bases matching TRBD1. Per the germline V gene, CDR1 is SNHLY and CDR2 is FYNNEI. Losses at the gene ends were 6 bases for V and 7 bases for J; bases not matched to a gene: 9. There are 14 residues in the CDR3. The CDR3 region is CASSVQGWGQPQHF. The CDR3 coding sequence is TGTGCCAGCAGCGTACAGGGGTGGGGGCAGCCCCAGCATTTT. Complete variable domain (other parts from reference TRBV2 and TRBJ1-5): EPEVTQTPSHQVTQMGQEVILRCVPISNHLYFYWYRQILGQKVEFLVSFYNNEISEKSEIFDDQFSVERPDGSNFTLKIRSTKLEDSAMYFCASSVQGWGQPQHFGDGTRLSIL.

This clone was seen a single time. V gene TRBV5-1 combines with J gene TRBJ2-3, with 7 bases fitting TRBD2. The CDR3 has 17 residues. From germline, CDR1 is SGHRS and CDR2 YFSETQ. The trim removed 0 bases at V and 0 bases at J, leaving 7 bases unmatched. CDR3 region: CASSLELAPSSTDTQYF. CDR3 DNA sequence: TGCGCCAGCAGCTTGGAACTAGCGCCTTCTAGCACAGATACGCAGTATTTT.

This clone was observed at least ten times. V is TRBV20-1 and J is TRBJ2-3; the D gene is possibly TRBD2 (5 bases). Trimming left V 6 bases short and J 2 bases short, with 18 bases between. Germline CDR1 DFQATT, CDR2 SNEGSKA (reference sequence). The CDR3 is made up of 15 amino acids. In DNA form, the CDR3 reads TGCAGTGCCGCACCGGGCGCGGGTTTCACAGATACGCAGTATTTT. This codes for CSAAPGAGFTDTQYF.

This clone is medium-sized by share. CDR3 amino acids: CASSMGNGYTF. The CDR3 nucleotides read TGTGCCAGCAGCATGGGTAATGGCTACACCTTC. V is TRBV6-1 and J is TRBJ1-2; no definite D call. V gave up 6 bases and J gave up 6 bases, with 8 bases separating them. The CDR3 extends over 11 amino acids. Per the germline V gene, CDR1 is MNHNS and CDR2 is SASEGT.